A single sample gave rise to the 26 T cell receptor beta chains below, sequenced in a study of CD8+CD57+ T cells in acquired aplastic anemia. Genomic DNA acted as the template from which TCR beta VDJ combination and CDR3 sequence profiling were carried out. From the reads, TCRdb called clonotypes with MiXCR, one entry per CDR3 protein. This table has fewer than 100,000 distinct CDR3 sequences, roughly half appearing once. The specimen sequenced was sorted CD4+, CD8+, or CD8+CD57+ T cells (not recorded which) from PBMCs. These receptors all come from a human donor in good health, serving as a control.

The chain links TRBV24-1 to TRBJ1-1, with unresolved D. This CDR3 is built from 13 residues. Germline loops: CDR1 KGHDR, CDR2 SFDVKD. In DNA, the CDR3 is TGTGCGACTGAAATCGGCCCGGACACTGAAGCTTTCTTT. Encoded protein: CATEIGPDTEAFF.

The rearrangement joins TRBV5-1 to TRBJ1-1, with D possibly being TRBD1 (6 bases). The CDR3 contains 12 residues. Trimming took off 4 bases at V and 6 bases at J, with 10 bases between the two ends. The V gene's germline CDR1 is SGHRS and CDR2 YFSETQ. As DNA, the CDR3 is TGCGCCAGCAGCCCACAGGGCTCTGAAGCTTTCTTT. It specifies CASSPQGSEAFF.

There are a few counts of this clonotype. The chain couples TRBV5-1 to TRBJ1-1; D is perhaps TRBD1 (6 bases). Germline loops: CDR1 SGHRS, CDR2 YFSETQ. The CDR3 spans 13 residues. V was shortened by 4 bases and J by 5 bases, with 12 bases between the two germline ends. CDR3 sequence (DNA): TGCGCCAGCAGCACAGGGTCGGTGACTGAAGCTTTCTTT. It is translated as CASSTGSVTEAFF.

This chain connects TRBV10-3 to TRBJ2-5; perhaps D is TRBD1 or TRBD2 (5 bases each). V lost 10 bases to trimming and J lost 5 bases, with 17 bases between them. Germline V CDR1 and CDR2: ENHRY, SYGVKD. The CDR3 is 13 amino acids. The CDR3: CATGPSARETQYF. CDR3 nucleotides: TGTGCCACGGGACCCTCCGCGAGGGAGACCCAGTACTTC.

The chain links TRBV20-1 to TRBJ2-5; D is unclear. The germline V and J ends were trimmed by 2 bases and 0 bases, with 4 bases remaining between them. The germline gives CDR1 DFQATT, CDR2 SNEGSKA (reference sequence). The length of the CDR3 is 12 residues. The DNA for the CDR3 is TGCAGTGCTAGACCGTACCAAGAGACCCAGTACTTC. Translation gives CSARPYQETQYF.

For this clonotype: Since the CDR3 does not end with the conserved phenylalanine or tryptophan, this likely comes from a read error. The chain joins TRBV2 to TRBJ2-3; D is unresolved. Germline CDR1 is SNHLY and CDR2 is FYNNEI. The CDR3 sequence is 15 residues long. The V and J ends lost 8 bases and 2 bases respectively, with 17 bases between them. The CDR3 region is CASSAGNTNTDTQYL. CDR3 nucleotides: TGTGCCAGCTCCGCTGGGAACACAAACACAGATACGCAGTATCTT.

The V call is TRBV2, the J call TRBJ2-7; D unresolved. The CDR3 contains 10 residues. Germline CDR1 SNHLY, CDR2 FYNNEI. Trimming pared 1 base from V and 6 bases from J, leaving 1 base between. The CDR3 coding sequence is TGTGCCAGCAGTGAAGGCGAGCAGTACTTC. Translated: CASSEGEQYF.

The chain joins TRBV24-1 to TRBJ2-7; no clear D. Germline values: CDR1 KGHDR, CDR2 SFDVKD. This CDR3 region has 12 residues. V lost 3 bases to trimming and J lost 7 bases, with 9 bases between them. This CDR3 reads CATSDSTREQYF. The CDR3 nucleotides are TGTGCCACCAGTGATAGCACGCGAGAGCAGTACTTC.

This clonotype was recorded many times. CDR3 amino acids: CASSLDWGTENYF. The CDR3 DNA reads as TGTGCCAGCAGCTTAGATTGGGGGACAGAAAATTACTTC. The rearrangement links TRBV11-2 to TRBJ2-7; 7 nucleotides match TRBD1. The CDR3 loop spans 13 amino acids. CDR1 and CDR2 (germline): SGHAT, FQNNGV. Losses at the gene ends were 0 bases for V and 13 bases for J; bases not matched to a gene: 9.

The CDR3 DNA follows: TGTGCCAGCAGCTTAGCGACGGGGATCGACCCATCGTCCCAGCATTTT. Its protein product is CASSLATGIDPSSQHF. The rearrangement links TRBV25-1 to TRBJ1-5; no firm D call. The length of the CDR3 is 16 residues. Trimming removed 6 bases at V and 11 bases at J, with 26 bases between. CDR1 and CDR2 from the germline V gene are MGHDK and SYGVNS.

As concerns this clonotype: One junction end does not reproduce the germline sequence, and a read error may be involved. V is TRBV9 and J is TRBJ2-5; no clear D gene. The CDR3 is 13 residues long. Germline CDR1 reads SGDLS; CDR2 reads YYNGEE. CDR3 nucleotide sequence: TGTGCCAGCAGTCCCCCCAGCGCGGAGACCCAGTGCTTC. Encoded protein: CASSPPSAETQCF.

The V and J genes are TRBV7-1 and TRBJ1-5, with 9 bases that match TRBD1. TRBV7-1 is filed as an ORF, its function uncertain. Trimming cost V 6 bases and J 1 base; bases outside gene matches: 19. The CDR3 runs to 20 residues. The CDR3 here is CASRSYSDRGEGLSNQPQHF. The DNA of the CDR3 is TGTGCCAGCAGATCATATTCGGACAGGGGTGAAGGGTTAAGCAATCAGCCCCAGCATTTT.

The rearrangement joins TRBV5-1 to TRBJ2-3; a weak D match, TRBD1 (6 bases). This CDR3 is 14 amino acids long. The germline V gene encodes CDR1 SGHRS and CDR2 YFSETQ. Trimming took 4 bases from V and 2 from J, leaving 11 bases between them. CDR3 amino acids: CASSKDSFTDTQYF. DNA of the CDR3: TGCGCCAGCAGCAAGGACAGTTTCACAGATACGCAGTATTTT.

The chain links TRBV5-1 to TRBJ1-2, with 10 bases fitting TRBD1. Losses at the gene ends were 1 base for V and 8 bases for J; bases not matched to a gene: 5. This CDR3 is built from 14 residues. Germline-derived CDR1 and CDR2 are SGHRS and YFSETQ. The CDR3 bases are TGCGCCAGCAGCTTGAGAGGACAGGGGGACGGCTACACCTTC. This gives the protein CASSLRGQGDGYTF.

The chain has TRBV4-2 and TRBJ2-7, with no clear D. V was cut by 1 base and J by 4 bases, with 8 bases left in between. Per germline, CDR1 LGHNA and CDR2 YNFKEQ. CDR3 length: 13 amino acids. The CDR3: CASSQVEAYEQYF. The CDR3 nucleotides read TGTGCCAGCAGCCAAGTTGAAGCGTACGAGCAGTACTTC.

The chain joins TRBV2 to TRBJ2-7; D gene uncertain. CDR3 size: 14 residues. Trimming left V 8 bases short and J 3 bases short, with 17 bases between. The germline V gene encodes CDR1 SNHLY and CDR2 FYNNEI. CDR3 nucleotides: TGTGCCAGCCGTGGTCTCCGAAGAGGCTACGAGCAGTACTTC. Protein: CASRGLRRGYEQYF.

V usage is TRBV10-3 and J usage is TRBJ2-2; 7 positions agree with TRBD2. The V gene end was trimmed by 2 bases and the J gene end by 2 bases; junction bases not matched to a gene: 2. CDR1 and CDR2 (germline): ENHRY, SYGVKD. The CDR3 covers 15 residues. CDR3 sequence: CAISEREGNTGELFF. DNA of the CDR3: TGTGCCATCAGTGAGAGGGAGGGAAACACCGGGGAGCTGTTTTTT.

This sequence joins TRBV29-1 and TRBJ2-3; D unresolved. This CDR3 contains 12 residues. Deletions cut 7 bases from V and 2 bases from J, with 10 bases between. Germline V gene data show CDR1 as SQVTM and CDR2 as ANQGSEA. In nucleotides, the CDR3 is TGCAGCGGTATGTTGAACACAGATACGCAGTATTTT. Translating gives CSGMLNTDTQYF.

The chain links TRBV6-5 to TRBJ1-2; no firm D call. Trimming pared 2 bases from V and 5 bases from J, leaving 12 bases between. There are 14 residues in the CDR3. Germline CDR1 is MNHEY and CDR2 is SVGAGI. The CDR3 sequence: CASSYPNGEYGYTF. In DNA, the CDR3 is TGTGCCAGCAGTTACCCCAATGGAGAATATGGCTACACCTTC.

The chain recombines TRBV9 with TRBJ1-6; 8 nucleotides agree with TRBD1. CDR3 length: 14 amino acids. Per germline, CDR1 SGDLS and CDR2 YYNGEE. The trim removed 5 bases at V and 7 bases at J, leaving 5 bases unmatched. This CDR3 reads CASSDPGGNSPLHF. The DNA of the CDR3 is TGTGCCAGCAGTGACCCAGGGGGCAATTCACCCCTCCACTTT. Using reference TRBV9 and TRBJ1-6 for the parts outside the CDR3, the full variable domain is DSGVTQTPKHLITATGQRVTLRCSPRSGDLSVYWYQQSLDQGLQFLIQYYNGEERAKGNILERFSAQQFPDLHSELNLSSLELGDSALYFCASSDPGGNSPLHFGNGTRLTVT.

This clonotype was recorded at least ten times. The chain employs TRBV29-1 and TRBJ1-2; maybe TRBD1 (5 bases). There are 11 residues in the CDR3. Germline CDR1 and CDR2: SQVTM and ANQGSEA. Trimming stripped 1 base from V and 6 bases from J, with 6 bases between. DNA for the CDR3: TGCAGCGTTGAAGTGGGGCATGGCTACACCTTC. Amino acid sequence: CSVEVGHGYTF.

A word on this clonotype: Being one base from a much bigger clone, this may be a read error. This chain joins TRBV6-5 and TRBJ1-1, with 10 bases aligning to TRBD1. V dropped 2 bases and J dropped 8; count of bases not matched to a gene: 5. This CDR3 region has 14 residues. Germline CDR1 MNHEY, CDR2 SVGAGI. The CDR3 spells CASSYETGGAEAFF. The DNA for the CDR3 is TGTGCCAGCAGTTACGAGACAGGGGGCGCAGAAGCTTTCTTT.

This clonotype was detected ten times or more. This chain links TRBV6-5 with TRBJ1-1; 8 positions match TRBD1. The CDR3 has 14 residues. V was pared by 2 bases and J by 1 base, with 0 bases of the junction left unmatched. The V gene's germline CDR1 is MNHEY and CDR2 SVGAGI. CDR3 amino acids: CASSYGTGNTEAFF. DNA of the CDR3: TGTGCCAGCAGTTACGGGACAGGGAACACTGAAGCTTTCTTT.

This clonotype showed up many times. The chain carries TRBV5-1 and TRBJ2-7; 7 nucleotides line up with TRBD2. This CDR3 has 14 residues. Germline V CDR1 and CDR2: SGHRS, YFSETQ. V trimming: 4 bases; J trimming: 3 bases; junction bases outside the gene matches: 7. As DNA, the CDR3 is TGCGCCAGCAGCGAGCGGGACGGTTACTACGAGCAGTACTTC. Its translation is CASSERDGYYEQYF.

V and J are TRBV24-1 and TRBJ1-2, with TRBD1 matching 7 bases. CDR3 size: 15 residues. After removal of 0 bases from V and 8 bases from J, the junction contained 8 bases not matched to a gene. Germline values: CDR1 KGHDR, CDR2 SFDVKD. CDR3 nucleotide sequence: TGTGCCACCAGTGATTTGCGGCAGGGGGTAGACGGCTACACCTTC. This codes for CATSDLRQGVDGYTF.

This clonotype occurred once. The chain uses TRBV24-1 and TRBJ2-7; TRBD2 might be the D (5 bases). This CDR3 is built from 15 residues. Germline lookup yields CDR1 KGHDR and CDR2 SFDVKD. V lost 2 bases to trimming and J lost 3 bases, with 13 bases between them. The CDR3 sequence is CATSDSSEGYYEQYF. The CDR3 region has the DNA TGTGCCACCAGTGATTCCTCTGAGGGATACTACGAGCAGTACTTC.